A single sample is the source of the 12 T cell receptor beta chains below, sequenced in a study of early T cells in non-severe SARS-CoV-2 infection. MiXCR, run by TCRdb on the 5' RACE reads, gives a single entry per CDR3 protein. Of nearly 60,000 distinct CDR3 sequences in the sample, approximately 12% were seen once. The sequencing input was whole blood. Receptors were obtained from an adult who was a healthcare worker with PCR-confirmed SARS-CoV-2 infection or an uninfected control (not recorded which).

This chain joins TRBV20-1 and TRBJ1-4; 7 bases are a match to TRBD1. V shed 6 bases, J shed 8 bases, and the junction held 9 bases outside the gene matches. This CDR3 has 13 amino acids. CDR1 is DFQATT, CDR2 SNEGSKA, per germline (reference sequence). The chain's CDR3 is CSATETGFEKLFF. DNA for the CDR3: TGCAGTGCAACCGAGACAGGGTTCGAAAAACTGTTTTTT.

The chain uses TRBV29-1 and TRBJ1-5; the D gene is possibly TRBD1 (5 bases). Trimming shortened V by 4 bases and J by 2 bases, and 9 bases separated the two germline ends. CDR3 length equals 13 residues. Germline loops: CDR1 SQVTM, CDR2 ANQGSEA. The CDR3 DNA sequence: TGCAGCGTTGGGTGGGGCGGCAATCAGCCCCAGCATTTT. Protein: CSVGWGGNQPQHF.

This clonotype was detected ten times or more. This chain links TRBV10-3 with TRBJ2-1; perhaps D is TRBD1 or TRBD2 (5 bases each). The length of the CDR3 is 12 residues. Germline V CDR1 and CDR2: ENHRY, SYGVKD. V was pared by 4 bases and J by 6 bases, with 7 bases between. The CDR3 coding sequence is TGTGCCATCAGTGTGAGGGGCAATGAGCAGTTCTTC. Its protein is CAISVRGNEQFF.

This clonotype came up a few times. The chain has TRBV7-2 and TRBJ2-3, with a weak D call TRBD2 (5 bases). Germline values: CDR1 SGHTA, CDR2 FQGNSA. The ends were cut back, 3 bases at V and 3 bases at J, with 7 bases in the middle. This CDR3 is built from 13 residues. The CDR3 here is CASSFRETDTQYF. CDR3 DNA sequence: TGTGCCAGCAGCTTCCGGGAAACAGATACGCAGTATTTT.

There are many counts of this clonotype. The genes are TRBV12-3 or TRBV12-4 and TRBJ2-1; D is unclear. V was cut by 3 bases and J by 1 base, with 19 bases left in between. The CDR3 is 18 amino acids. The CDR3 loop is CASSFLLGGIRSYNEQFF. The CDR3 DNA is TGTGCCAGCAGTTTTCTCTTGGGTGGGATTAGGTCCTACAATGAGCAGTTCTTC.

The CDR3 reads CSVTGLAGGETQYF. The CDR3 DNA reads TGCAGCGTCACCGGACTAGCGGGAGGAGAGACCCAGTACTTC. The rearrangement uses TRBV29-1 and TRBJ2-5; the match to TRBD2 covers 14 bases. Germline CDR1 is SQVTM and CDR2 is ANQGSEA. The CDR3 consists of 14 residues. The V segment lost 6 bases and the J segment 4 bases; nucleotides outside the gene matches: 4.

In this sample, this clonotype turned up a few times. V usage is TRBV19 and J usage is TRBJ2-5; D may be TRBD1 (6 bases). The CDR3 extends over 14 amino acids. Germline lookup yields CDR1 LNHDA and CDR2 SQIVND (reference sequence). With 5 bases removed from V and 4 bases from J, the gap between germline ends came to 14 bases. The CDR3 DNA sequence: TGTGCCAGTAGTGAGGGACGAGGGGGAGAGACCCAGTACTTC. Its protein is CASSEGRGGETQYF. Supplemented by reference TRBV19 and TRBJ2-5, the full variable domain reads DGGITQSPKYLFRKEGQNVTLSCEQNLNHDAMYWYRQDPGQGLRLIYYSQIVNDFQKGDIAEGYSVSREKKESFPLTVTSAQKNPTAFYLCASSEGRGGETQYFGPGTRLLVL.

The V gene is TRBV12-3 or TRBV12-4, the J gene TRBJ1-2; TRBD1 agrees at 9 bases. The CDR3 has 16 amino acids. V trimming: 5 bases; J trimming: 3 bases; junction bases outside the gene matches: 10. CDR3 bases: TGTGCCAGCAGTCCGCCGGGACAGGGAACCTACTATGGCTACACCTTC. Translation: CASSPPGQGTYYGYTF.

The chain recombines TRBV6-6 with TRBJ2-1, with D perhaps TRBD2 (5 bases). The length of the CDR3 is 11 residues. V lost 2 bases and J 9 bases, leaving 5 bases between the germline ends. Per germline, CDR1 MNHNY and CDR2 SVGAGI (reference sequence). The CDR3, as DNA: TGTGCCAGCAGTTACGGAGGTGAGCAGTTCTTC. Encoded protein: CASSYGGEQFF.

This clonotype has just a few counts. The genes are TRBV18 and TRBJ1-2; 7 bases are shared with TRBD1. CDR1 and CDR2 (germline): KGHSH, LQKENI. CDR3 length: 15 residues. The trim removed 3 bases at V and 4 bases at J, leaving 8 bases unmatched. The CDR3 spells CASSPTGALTYGYTF. The CDR3, as DNA: TGTGCCAGCTCACCTACAGGGGCGCTAACCTATGGCTACACCTTC.

This clonotype has ten or more counts. This sequence joins TRBV6-2 or TRBV6-3 and TRBJ2-3; 9 positions agree with TRBD1. CDR3 length: 15 amino acids. J gave up 1 base and V 5 bases, and 4 bases lay outside the gene matches. Per the germline V gene, CDR1 is MNHEY and CDR2 is SVGEGT. The CDR3 spells CASSHRDRGTDTQYF. The CDR3 region has the DNA TGTGCCAGCAGTCACCGGGACAGGGGCACAGATACGCAGTATTTT.

This clonotype was detected ten times or more. The chain uses TRBV7-2 and TRBJ2-4, with 10 nucleotides matching TRBD1. V was clipped by 4 bases and J by 3 bases; unmatched bases: 6. This CDR3 is 16 amino acids long. Germline lookup yields CDR1 SGHTA and CDR2 FQGNSA. The CDR3 is CASSSDRGRGKNIQYF. The CDR3 nucleotides are TGTGCCAGCAGCTCTGACAGGGGGCGCGGCAAAAACATTCAGTACTTC.